Each of the 29 T cell receptor beta chains below was sequenced from the same sample in a study of control samples from healthy donors and cancer patients. Using immunoSEQ multiplex PCR, the repertoire was profiled, and TCRdb retains in-frame clones only, with some absent. The table has roughly 130,000 clones, approximately 89% seen once. Sequencing was carried out using blood. The receptors here all came from a man in his late teens or twenties in good health.

The J gene is TRBJ2-5, the V gene TRBV2, with 9 bases fitting TRBD2. This CDR3 region has 15 residues. V lost 8 bases, J lost 5 bases, and 12 bases stayed unmatched. The germline CDR1 and CDR2 sequences are SNHLY and FYNNEI. The CDR3 region has the DNA TGTGCCAGCCTCGCGGGGGGGCCAATCGAGGAGACCCAGTACTTC. Translated: CASLAGGPIEETQYF.

CDR3 protein: CASIRGNQPQHF. The CDR3 DNA follows: TGTGCCAGTATTCGGGGGAATCAGCCCCAGCATTTT. The chain joins TRBV19 to TRBJ1-5, with D possibly being TRBD1 (5 bases). The CDR3 extends over 12 amino acids. V was cut by 7 bases and J by 4 bases, with 8 bases left in between. Looked up from germline, CDR1 is LNHDA and CDR2 is SQIVND (reference sequence).

The J gene is TRBJ1-5, the V gene TRBV19; a weak D match, TRBD1 (5 bases). The V and J ends lost 3 bases and 7 bases respectively, with 16 bases between them. This CDR3 contains 15 residues. Germline V gene data show CDR1 as LNHDA and CDR2 as SQIVND (reference sequence). CDR3 sequence (DNA): TGTGCCAGTAGTATCCCCACCTCAGGGTGGCAGCCCCAGCATTTT. Translated: CASSIPTSGWQPQHF.

The V call is TRBV2, the J call TRBJ1-3, with D unclear. The V gene's germline CDR1 is SNHLY and CDR2 FYNNEI. The CDR3 spans 12 residues. Trimming shortened V by 7 bases and J by 9 bases, and 13 bases separated the two germline ends. The DNA for the CDR3 is TGTGCCAGCATGGAAACTACGGGCACCATATATTTT. This gives the protein CASMETTGTIYF.

This rearrangement joins TRBV5-1 to TRBJ2-4; D is unresolved. V lost 9 bases, J lost 0 bases, and 16 bases lay in between. The CDR3 has 15 amino acids. In germline, CDR1 is SGHRS, CDR2 YFSETQ. The CDR3 here is CATEKTPLAKNIQYF. CDR3 bases: TGCGCCACAGAGAAGACCCCTCTAGCCAAAAACATTCAGTACTTC. The complete variable domain, with remaining parts taken from reference TRBV5-1 and TRBJ2-4, reads KAGVTQTPRYLIKTRGQQVTLSCSPISGHRSVSWYQQTPGQGLQFLFEYFSETQRNKGNFPGRFSGRQFSNSRSEMNVSTLELGDSALYLCATEKTPLAKNIQYFGAGTRLSVL.

The chain joins TRBV5-6 to TRBJ2-5; no clear D. V was cut by 4 bases and J by 4 bases, with 20 bases left in between. Germline V gene lookup returns CDR1 SGHDT and CDR2 YYEEEE. The CDR3 contains 16 residues. In nucleotides, the CDR3 is TGTGCCAGCAGCCAACGGATGGGTTTTCGGTTAGAGACCCAGTACTTC. It codes for CASSQRMGFRLETQYF.

This clone was seen only a few times. The chain is built from TRBV5-5 and TRBJ2-7; TRBD1 agrees at 7 bases. The CDR3 sequence is 14 residues long. Germline loops: CDR1 SGHKS, CDR2 YYEKEE (reference sequence). Losses at the gene ends were 0 bases for V and 5 bases for J; bases not matched to a gene: 5. CDR3 region: CASSLVLTGDEQYF. In DNA, the CDR3 is TGTGCCAGCAGCTTGGTTTTAACAGGGGACGAGCAGTACTTC. The full variable domain, with the rest looked up from reference TRBV5-5 and TRBJ2-7, is DAGVTQSPTHLIKTRGQQVTLRCSPISGHKSVSWYQQVLGQGPQFIFQYYEKEERGRGNFPDRFSARQFPNYSSELNVNALLLGDSALYLCASSLVLTGDEQYFGPGTRLTVT.

This clone appeared a few times. The chain carries TRBV5-1 and TRBJ1-5; D gene ambiguous. This CDR3 is built from 15 residues. V dropped 6 bases and J dropped 0 bases, with 13 bases sitting between them. The germline CDR1 and CDR2 sequences are SGHRS and YFSETQ. DNA of the CDR3: TGCGCCAGCACACCGGGAACGGGTAGCAATCAGCCCCAGCATTTT. It codes for CASTPGTGSNQPQHF.

This chain uses TRBV11-2 with TRBJ1-6; 7 bases map to TRBD1. The germline gives CDR1 SGHAT, CDR2 FQNNGV. This CDR3 has 18 residues. The J segment lost 6 bases and the V segment lost 3 bases, leaving 14 bases of the junction unmatched. CDR3 protein: CASSFRQGRSLLNSPLHF. The CDR3 coding sequence is TGTGCCAGCAGCTTCCGACAGGGCCGATCACTCCTTAATTCACCCCTCCACTTT. The full variable domain, rest sourced from reference TRBV11-2 and TRBJ1-6, is EAGVAQSPRYKIIEKRQSVAFWCNPISGHATLYWYQQILGQGPKLLIQFQNNGVVDDSQLPKDRFSAERLKGVDSTLKIQPAKLEDSAVYLCASSFRQGRSLLNSPLHFGNGTRLTVT.

This clone appeared a single time. The chain carries TRBV30 and TRBJ2-3, with 15 bases fitting TRBD2. In germline, CDR1 is GTSNPN, CDR2 SVGIG (reference sequence). The V gene end was trimmed by 6 bases and the J gene end by 1 base; junction bases not matched to a gene: 5. This CDR3 region has 16 residues. DNA for the CDR3: TGTGCCTGCAGCGGACTAGCGGGGGGGGGCACAGATACGCAGTATTTT. It specifies CACSGLAGGGTDTQYF.

The chain employs TRBV9 and TRBJ1-3; D uncertain. The CDR3 length is 15 residues. Germline lookup yields CDR1 SGDLS and CDR2 YYNGEE. V was clipped by 0 bases and J by 4 bases, with 11 bases between them. The CDR3 region is CASSVEGIEGNTIYF. The CDR3 DNA reads as TGTGCCAGCAGCGTAGAAGGGATAGAGGGAAACACCATATATTTT.

The chain recombines TRBV6-6 with TRBJ2-7; tentatively, D is TRBD1 or TRBD2 (5 bases each). The CDR3 extends over 14 amino acids. Per germline, CDR1 MNHNY and CDR2 SVGAGI (reference sequence). The V and J ends lost 6 bases and 5 bases respectively, with 17 bases between them. The CDR3 region is CASSVDKGTDEQYF. In nucleotides, the CDR3 is TGTGCCAGCAGCGTCGACAAGGGGACCGACGAGCAGTACTTC.

This clone has just one count. The rearrangement uses TRBV11-3 and TRBJ2-5; the D is unclear. Germline V gene data show CDR1 as SGHNT and CDR2 as YENEEA. Trimming cost V 5 bases and J 2 bases, with 9 bases left between them. The CDR3 contains 13 residues. CDR3 nucleotides: TGTGCCAGCAGCCTCTACCTACAAGAGACCCAGTACTTC. Its protein product is CASSLYLQETQYF.

This clone appeared once. The CDR3 DNA reads as TGTGCCAGCAGCTTTGCTAGCGGGGGGCAAACAGATACGCAGTATTTT. It specifies CASSFASGGQTDTQYF. The chain recombines TRBV7-9 with TRBJ2-3; the match to TRBD2 covers 11 bases. Germline lookup yields CDR1 SEHNR and CDR2 FQNEAQ (reference sequence). The CDR3 loop spans 16 amino acids. Trimming removed 3 bases from V and 3 bases from J; junction bases left unmatched: 5.

The chain uses TRBV27 and TRBJ1-1, with D hard to call. Between the trimmed V and J ends, which lost 3 bases and 11 bases, there was a span of 16 bases. The CDR3 contains 13 residues. The germline V gene encodes CDR1 MNHEY and CDR2 SMNVEV (reference sequence). The DNA of the CDR3 is TGTGCCAGCAGTTTGGGCGGAGGCCCTGGGGCTTTCTTT. Translation gives CASSLGGGPGAFF.

This chain uses TRBV5-1 with TRBJ1-4, with D tentatively TRBD1 (5 bases). The germline V gene encodes CDR1 SGHRS and CDR2 YFSETQ. The CDR3 sequence is 14 residues long. Trimming shortened V by 3 bases and J by 5 bases, and 11 bases separated the two germline ends. CDR3 in amino acids: CASSWDRENEKLFF. The CDR3, as DNA: TGCGCCAGCAGCTGGGACCGCGAAAATGAAAAACTGTTTTTT.

J is TRBJ1-4 and V is TRBV6-5; 8 bases line up with TRBD1. This CDR3 region has 16 residues. CDR1 and CDR2 from the germline V gene are MNHEY and SVGAGI. With V trimmed by 0 bases and J by 8 bases, 8 bases remained unmatched. Written as DNA, the CDR3 is TGTGCCAGCAGTTACTCGCGGCGACAGGGGTGGGAAAAACTGTTTTTT. Translated: CASSYSRRQGWEKLFF.

The V call is TRBV4-2, the J call TRBJ2-3, with D unresolved. V was cut by 1 base and J by 2 bases, with 16 bases left in between. CDR1 is LGHNA and CDR2 is YNFKEQ in the germline V gene. This CDR3 has 17 amino acids. Written as DNA, the CDR3 is TGTGCCAGCAGCCAAGCGAGAGCCGGAGAGTCCACAGATACGCAGTATTTT. It is translated as CASSQARAGESTDTQYF.

The CDR3 sequence is CASSPPTDNTEAFF. The CDR3 region has the DNA TGCGCCAGCAGTCCTCCGACAGACAACACTGAAGCTTTCTTT. The rearrangement joins TRBV10-2 to TRBJ1-1, with D possibly matching TRBD1 (5 bases). Germline values: CDR1 WSHSY, CDR2 SAAADI. V lost 5 bases and J 2 bases, leaving 12 bases between the germline ends. The length of the CDR3 is 14 residues.

This rearrangement joins TRBV14 to TRBJ2-7, with TRBD1 matching 7 bases. J lost 0 bases, V lost 4 bases, and 6 bases had no gene match. This CDR3 has 15 amino acids. CDR1 and CDR2 from the germline V gene are SGHDN and FVKESK. As DNA, the CDR3 is TGTGCCAGCAGCCGGGGACAGTTTCCCTCCTACGAGCAGTACTTC. This encodes CASSRGQFPSYEQYF.

V usage is TRBV18 and J usage is TRBJ1-5, with D perhaps TRBD1 (5 bases). The V gene's germline CDR1 is KGHSH and CDR2 LQKENI. The CDR3 sequence is 15 residues long. V was pared by 6 bases and J by 7 bases, with 19 bases between. CDR3 protein: CASSSGGISVQPQHF. CDR3 nucleotide sequence: TGTGCCAGCTCGTCGGGGGGTATAAGTGTCCAGCCCCAGCATTTT. The full variable domain, completed using reference TRBV18 and TRBJ1-5, is NAGVMQNPRHLVRRRGQEARLRCSPMKGHSHVYWYRQLPEEGLKFMVYLQKENIIDESGMPKERFSAEFPKEGPSILRIQQVVRGDSAAYFCASSSGGISVQPQHFGDGTRLSIL.

A single count supports this clone. The chain couples TRBV6-1 to TRBJ1-2; tentative D call: TRBD1 (6 bases). This CDR3 has 15 residues. In germline, CDR1 is MNHNS, CDR2 SASEGT. Trimming took 1 base from V and 2 from J, leaving 11 bases between them. CDR3 in amino acids: CASSEVGAGNYGYTF. As DNA, the CDR3 is TGTGCCAGCAGTGAAGTGGGGGCAGGGAACTATGGCTACACCTTC.

The rearrangement joins TRBV10-3 to TRBJ2-5; TRBD2 agrees at 8 bases. This CDR3 contains 13 residues. The germline CDR1 and CDR2 sequences are ENHRY and SYGVKD. Trimming at V came to 7 bases and at J to 5 bases, leaving 6 bases not matched to a gene. CDR3 sequence: CAIKVSGEETQYF. CDR3 in DNA: TGTGCCATCAAGGTTAGCGGGGAGGAGACCCAGTACTTC.

The chain has TRBV6-6 and TRBJ1-2, with 7 bases that match TRBD1. Germline values: CDR1 MNHNY, CDR2 SVGAGI (reference sequence). This CDR3 comprises 13 residues. V lost 6 bases, J lost 3 bases, and 4 bases stayed unmatched. The CDR3 DNA sequence: TGTGCCAGCAGACCCGACAGGGACTATGGCTACACCTTC. Encoded protein: CASRPDRDYGYTF.

The chain recombines TRBV5-1 with TRBJ2-2; D ambiguous. Germline CDR1 and CDR2: SGHRS and YFSETQ. Trimming shortened V by 4 bases and J by 6 bases, and 10 bases separated the two germline ends. The CDR3 length is 13 residues. The CDR3 region has the DNA TGCGCCAGCAGCGAATTAACGGCCGGGGAGCTGTTTTTT. Translation gives CASSELTAGELFF.

The CDR3 sequence is CASSSTDYSGNTIYF. The CDR3 bases are TGTGCCAGCAGCTCGACAGACTACTCTGGAAACACCATATATTTT. The chain uses TRBV7-9 and TRBJ1-3, with TRBD1 as a possible D gene (5 bases). Germline V gene lookup returns CDR1 SEHNR and CDR2 FQNEAQ (reference sequence). The V end was cut by 4 bases, the J end by 0 bases, with 10 bases between. CDR3 size: 15 residues.

The chain is built from TRBV7-3 and TRBJ1-1; D gene uncertain. The CDR3 runs 13 residues. Germline CDR1 reads SGHTA; CDR2 reads FQGTGA. V lost 2 bases and J 0 bases, leaving 4 bases between the germline ends. The CDR3: CASSLYMNTEAFF. The CDR3, as DNA: TGTGCCAGCAGCTTATACATGAACACTGAAGCTTTCTTT. Based on the CDR3 plus reference TRBV7-3 and TRBJ1-1, the full variable domain is GAGVSQTPSNKVTEKGKYVELRCDPISGHTALYWYRQSLGQGPEFLIYFQGTGAADDSGLPNDRFFAVRPEGSVSTLKIQRTERGDSAVYLCASSLYMNTEAFFGQGTRLTVV.

This chain uses TRBV21-1 with TRBJ2-7; the table's D gene call, TRBD2, was not cross checked with the DNA. TRBV21-1 is assigned pseudogene status. The CDR3 covers 16 residues. The CDR3 sequence: CASSKVRPRSSYEQYF. In nucleotides, the CDR3 is TGTGCCAGCAGCAAAGTACGCCCCCGTAGCTCCTACGAGCAGTACTTC.

The chain has TRBV7-3 and TRBJ1-1; 7 bases match TRBD1. The CDR3 runs to 14 residues. Germline V gene data show CDR1 as SGHTA and CDR2 as FQGTGA. V was pared by 4 bases and J by 6 bases, with 8 bases of the junction left unmatched. The chain's CDR3 is CASSSSGTASEAFF. The CDR3 nucleotides read TGTGCCAGCAGCTCCTCCGGGACAGCGTCTGAAGCTTTCTTT.